This T cell receptor (beta chain) was recovered during a study of beta chain features in type 1 diabetes. This clone showed up just a few times. Its cognate antigen is unknown. Study results and limitations: At VDJ recombination sites, type 1 diabetes patients had fewer insertions and more deleted nucleotides. A potential influence of HLA type upon TCRB rearrangement remained unresolved herein. The naive, central memory and Treg TCRB repertoires looked more alike in patients than they did in healthy donors.

Every bit of the isolated RNA underwent reverse transcription, so sequencing read expressed TCRB transcripts. The repertoire was sequenced with immunoSEQ multiplex PCR; TCRdb's copy has only in-frame clones and lacks some. The table has around 140,000 clones, roughly 9.7% seen once. This CDR3 region has 13 residues. Germline V gene sequence: CDR1 MNHEY, CDR2 SVGAGI. V shed 2 bases and J shed 3 bases, with 8 bases lying between them. What was sequenced was central memory CD4+ T cells from blood. The chain couples TRBV6-5 to TRBJ2-7; D remains ambiguous. The origin of this receptor is a woman aged 40 to 55 in good health. CDR3 bases: TGTGCCAGCAGTTACATAACGGGCTACGAGCAGTACTTC. Amino acid sequence: CASSYITGYEQYF.